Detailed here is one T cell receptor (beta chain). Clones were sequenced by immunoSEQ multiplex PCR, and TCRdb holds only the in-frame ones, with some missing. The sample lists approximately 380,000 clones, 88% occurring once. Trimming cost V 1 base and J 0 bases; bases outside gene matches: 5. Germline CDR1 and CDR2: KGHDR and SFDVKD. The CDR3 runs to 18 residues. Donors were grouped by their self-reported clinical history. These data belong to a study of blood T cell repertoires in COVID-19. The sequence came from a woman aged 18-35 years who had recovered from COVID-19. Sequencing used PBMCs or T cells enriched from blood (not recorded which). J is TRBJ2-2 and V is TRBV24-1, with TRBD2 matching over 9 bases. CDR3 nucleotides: TGTGCCACCAGTGATTTCCAGCGGGGGGCTACGAACACCGGGGAGCTGTTTTTT. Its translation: CATSDFQRGATNTGELFF.